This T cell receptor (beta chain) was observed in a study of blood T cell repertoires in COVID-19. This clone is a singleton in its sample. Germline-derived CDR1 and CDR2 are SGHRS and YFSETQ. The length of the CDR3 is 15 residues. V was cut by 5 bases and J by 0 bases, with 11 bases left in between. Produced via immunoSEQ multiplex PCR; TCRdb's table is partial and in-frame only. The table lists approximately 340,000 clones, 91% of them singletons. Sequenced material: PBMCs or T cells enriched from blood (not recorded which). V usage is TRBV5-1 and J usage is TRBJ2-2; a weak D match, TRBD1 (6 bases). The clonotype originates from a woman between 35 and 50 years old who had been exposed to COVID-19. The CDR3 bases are TGCGCCAGCAGGGCGACAGGAACGAACACCGGGGAGCTGTTTTTT. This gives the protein CASRATGTNTGELFF.